This TCR beta chain derives from a study of graft-versus-host responses after intestinal transplantation. Study in general: Every recipient had anti-thymocyte globulin induction and three to four years of tacrolimus plus steroids.

Lymphocytes from graft epithelium and lamina propria were isolated. The CDR3 extends over 16 amino acids. Germline values: CDR1 SEHNR, CDR2 FQNEAQ (reference sequence). Trimming pared 1 base from V and 1 base from J, leaving 14 bases between. Assay: immunoSEQ multiplex PCR; the TCRdb copy retains only in-frame clones and omits some. This table holds approximately 63,000 clones, 75% to 90% found once. The receptor was derived from a human patient who received an intestinal transplant, so some T cells may come from the graft donor. The chain recombines TRBV7-9 with TRBJ2-7; perhaps TRBD2 as D (6 bases). Sequencing was performed on ileum tissue, taken about 350 days after transplant. CDR3 region: CASSLGRGLQSYEQYF. In DNA, the CDR3 is TGTGCCAGCAGCTTAGGTAGGGGACTGCAGTCCTACGAGCAGTACTTC.